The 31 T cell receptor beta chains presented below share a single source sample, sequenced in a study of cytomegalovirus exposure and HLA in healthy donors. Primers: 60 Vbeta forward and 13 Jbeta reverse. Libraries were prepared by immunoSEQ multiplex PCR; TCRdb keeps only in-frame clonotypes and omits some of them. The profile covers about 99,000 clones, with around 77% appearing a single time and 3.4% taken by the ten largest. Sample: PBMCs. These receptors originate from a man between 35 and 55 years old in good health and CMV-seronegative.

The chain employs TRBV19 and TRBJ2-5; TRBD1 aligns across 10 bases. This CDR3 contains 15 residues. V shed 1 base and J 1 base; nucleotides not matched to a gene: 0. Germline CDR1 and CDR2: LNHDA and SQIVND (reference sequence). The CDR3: CASSIGTGGQETQYF. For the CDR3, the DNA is TGTGCCAGTAGTATAGGGACAGGGGGCCAAGAGACCCAGTACTTC.

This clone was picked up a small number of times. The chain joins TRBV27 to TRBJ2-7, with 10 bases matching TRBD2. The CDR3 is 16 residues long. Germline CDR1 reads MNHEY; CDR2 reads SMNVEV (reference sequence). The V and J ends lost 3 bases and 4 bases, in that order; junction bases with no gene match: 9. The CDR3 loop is CASSFWSSGSGYEQYF. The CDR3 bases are TGTGCCAGCAGTTTTTGGTCTAGCGGGAGTGGGTACGAGCAGTACTTC.

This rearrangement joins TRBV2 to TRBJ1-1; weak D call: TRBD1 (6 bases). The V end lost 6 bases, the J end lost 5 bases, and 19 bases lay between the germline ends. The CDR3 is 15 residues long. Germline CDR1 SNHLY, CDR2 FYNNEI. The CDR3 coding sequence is TGTGCCAGCAGCGGGACGCCAGGGGTTGGGACTGAAGCTTTCTTT. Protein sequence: CASSGTPGVGTEAFF.

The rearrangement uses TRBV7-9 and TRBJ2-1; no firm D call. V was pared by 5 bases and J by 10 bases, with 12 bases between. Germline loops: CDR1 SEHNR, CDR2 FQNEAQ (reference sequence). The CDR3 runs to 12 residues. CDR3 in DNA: TGTGCCAGCAGCCCGGTTCTTCTGGAGCAGTTCTTC. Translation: CASSPVLLEQFF.

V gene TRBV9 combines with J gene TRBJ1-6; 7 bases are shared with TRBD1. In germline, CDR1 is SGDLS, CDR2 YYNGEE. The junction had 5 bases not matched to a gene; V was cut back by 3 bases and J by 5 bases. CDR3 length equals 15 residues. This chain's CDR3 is CASSAWDSNNSPLHF. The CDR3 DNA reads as TGTGCCAGCAGCGCCTGGGACAGTAATAATTCACCCCTCCACTTT.

The chain's CDR3 is CASSLGLGTYEQYF. The CDR3 region has the DNA TGTGCCAGCAGTTTGGGACTGGGAACGTACGAGCAGTACTTC. The V and J genes are TRBV27 and TRBJ2-7; D possibly corresponds to TRBD2 (6 bases). Trimming pared 3 bases from V and 4 bases from J, leaving 13 bases between. Germline-derived CDR1 and CDR2 are MNHEY and SMNVEV (reference sequence). There are 14 residues in the CDR3.

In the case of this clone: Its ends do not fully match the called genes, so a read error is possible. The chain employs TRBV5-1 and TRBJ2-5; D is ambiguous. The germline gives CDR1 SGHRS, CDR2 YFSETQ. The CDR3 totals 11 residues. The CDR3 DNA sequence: TGCGCCAGCAGCTATAAAGAGATCCAGTACTTC. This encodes CASSYKEIQYF. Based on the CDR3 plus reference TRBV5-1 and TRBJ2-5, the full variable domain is KAGVTQTPRYLIKTRGQQVTLSCSPISGHRSVSWYQQTPGQGLQFLFEYFSETQRNKGNFPGRFSGRQFSNSRSEMNVSTLELGDSALYLCASSYKEIQYFGPGTRLLVL.

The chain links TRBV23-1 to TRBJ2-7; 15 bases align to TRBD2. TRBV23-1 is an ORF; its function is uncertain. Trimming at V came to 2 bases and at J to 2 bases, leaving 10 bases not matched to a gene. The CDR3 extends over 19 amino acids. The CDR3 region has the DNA TGCGCCAGCAGTCAAAATGTGGGACTAGCGGGGGGACGAACCTACGAGCAGTACTTC. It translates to CASSQNVGLAGGRTYEQYF.

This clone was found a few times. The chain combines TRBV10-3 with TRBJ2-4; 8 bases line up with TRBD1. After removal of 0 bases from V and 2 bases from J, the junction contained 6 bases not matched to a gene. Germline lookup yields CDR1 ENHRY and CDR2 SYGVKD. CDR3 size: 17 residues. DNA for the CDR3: TGTGCCATCAGTGAGTCGAGAGGACAGGGTACCAAAAACATTCAGTACTTC. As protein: CAISESRGQGTKNIQYF.

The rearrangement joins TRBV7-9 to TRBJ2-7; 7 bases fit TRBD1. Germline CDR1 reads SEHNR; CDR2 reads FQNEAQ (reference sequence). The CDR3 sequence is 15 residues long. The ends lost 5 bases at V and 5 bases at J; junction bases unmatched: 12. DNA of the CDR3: TGTGCCAGCAGCACGACGACAGGGCGCAACAACGAGCAGTACTTC. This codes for CASSTTTGRNNEQYF.

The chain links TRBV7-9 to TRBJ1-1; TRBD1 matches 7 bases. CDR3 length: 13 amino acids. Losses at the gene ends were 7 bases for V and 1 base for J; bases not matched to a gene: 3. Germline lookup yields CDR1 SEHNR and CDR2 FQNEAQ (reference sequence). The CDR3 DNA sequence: TGTGCCAGCACCCGGACAGGGAACACTGAAGCTTTCTTT. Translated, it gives CASTRTGNTEAFF.

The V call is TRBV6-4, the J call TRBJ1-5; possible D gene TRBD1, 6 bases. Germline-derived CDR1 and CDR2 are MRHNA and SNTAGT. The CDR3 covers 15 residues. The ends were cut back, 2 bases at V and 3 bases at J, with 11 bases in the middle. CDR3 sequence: CASSDHRQDNQPQHF. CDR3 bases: TGTGCCAGCAGTGACCATAGACAGGACAATCAGCCCCAGCATTTT.

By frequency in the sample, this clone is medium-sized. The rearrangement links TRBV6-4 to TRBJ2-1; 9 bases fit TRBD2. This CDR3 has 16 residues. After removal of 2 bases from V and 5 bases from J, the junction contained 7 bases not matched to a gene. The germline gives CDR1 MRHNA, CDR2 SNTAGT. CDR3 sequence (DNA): TGTGCCAGCAGTGACGGGGCTAGCGGGGACCACAATGAGCAGTTCTTC. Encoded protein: CASSDGASGDHNEQFF.

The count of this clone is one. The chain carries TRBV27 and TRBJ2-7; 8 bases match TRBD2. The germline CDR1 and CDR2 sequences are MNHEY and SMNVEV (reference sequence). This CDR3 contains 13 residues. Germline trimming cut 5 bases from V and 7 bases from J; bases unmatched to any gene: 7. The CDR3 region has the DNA TGTGCCAGCAGTCTCGGACTAGCCGGAGAGCAGTACTTC. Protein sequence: CASSLGLAGEQYF.

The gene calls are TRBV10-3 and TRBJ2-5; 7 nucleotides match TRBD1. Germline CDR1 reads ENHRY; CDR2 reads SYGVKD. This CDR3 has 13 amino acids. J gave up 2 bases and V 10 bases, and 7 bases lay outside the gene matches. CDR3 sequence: CATRGQPQETQYF. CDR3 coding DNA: TGTGCCACGAGGGGACAGCCACAAGAGACCCAGTACTTC.

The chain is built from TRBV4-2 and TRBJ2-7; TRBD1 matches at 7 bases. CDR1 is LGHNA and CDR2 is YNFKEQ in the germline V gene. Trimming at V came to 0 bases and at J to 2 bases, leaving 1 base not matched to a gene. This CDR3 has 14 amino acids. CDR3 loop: CASSQEQGAYEQYF. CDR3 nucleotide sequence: TGTGCCAGCAGCCAAGAGCAGGGGGCCTACGAGCAGTACTTC.

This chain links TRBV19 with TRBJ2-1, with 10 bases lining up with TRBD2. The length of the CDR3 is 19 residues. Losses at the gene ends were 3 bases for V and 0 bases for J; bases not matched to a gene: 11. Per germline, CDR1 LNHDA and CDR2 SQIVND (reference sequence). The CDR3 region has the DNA TGTGCCAGTAGTATCCCAACTAGCGGGACACGGAGCTCCTACAATGAGCAGTTCTTC. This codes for CASSIPTSGTRSSYNEQFF.

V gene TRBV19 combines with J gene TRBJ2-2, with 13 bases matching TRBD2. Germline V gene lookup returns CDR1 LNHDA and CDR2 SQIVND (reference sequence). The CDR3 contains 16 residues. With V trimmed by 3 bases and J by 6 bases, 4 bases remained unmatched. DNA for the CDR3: TGTGCCAGTAGTATTACTAGCGGGAGGGCCTCCGGGGAGCTGTTTTTT. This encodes CASSITSGRASGELFF.

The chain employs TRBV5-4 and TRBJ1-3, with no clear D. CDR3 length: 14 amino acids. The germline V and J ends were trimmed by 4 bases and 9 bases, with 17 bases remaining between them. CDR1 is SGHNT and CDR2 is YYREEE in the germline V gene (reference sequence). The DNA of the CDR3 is TGTGCCAGCAGCCGCGGAGAAAAAGGAGGCACCATATATTTT. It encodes CASSRGEKGGTIYF.

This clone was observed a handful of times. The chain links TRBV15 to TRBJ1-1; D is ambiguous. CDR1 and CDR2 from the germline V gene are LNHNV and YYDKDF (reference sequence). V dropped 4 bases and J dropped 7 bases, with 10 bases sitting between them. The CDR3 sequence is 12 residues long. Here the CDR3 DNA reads TGTGCCACCAGCAAAAACGGAGGTGAAGCTTTCTTT. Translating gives CATSKNGGEAFF.

As DNA, the CDR3 is TGCGCCAGCAGCCCAGCTAGCGGAGGCTACAATGAGCAGTTCTTC. It yields the protein CASSPASGGYNEQFF. The chain carries TRBV5-1 and TRBJ2-1, with 7 bases identical to TRBD2. V shed 4 bases, J shed 3 bases, and the junction held 7 bases outside the gene matches. In germline, CDR1 is SGHRS, CDR2 YFSETQ. The CDR3 length is 15 residues.

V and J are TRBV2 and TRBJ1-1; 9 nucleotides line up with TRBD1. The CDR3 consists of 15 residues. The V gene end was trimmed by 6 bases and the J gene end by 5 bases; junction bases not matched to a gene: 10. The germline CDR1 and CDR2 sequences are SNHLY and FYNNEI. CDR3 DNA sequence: TGTGCCAGCAGCGTTTCCCGACAGGGGGATACTGAAGCTTTCTTT. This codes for CASSVSRQGDTEAFF. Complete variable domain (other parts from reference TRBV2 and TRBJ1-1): EPEVTQTPSHQVTQMGQEVILRCVPISNHLYFYWYRQILGQKVEFLVSFYNNEISEKSEIFDDQFSVERPDGSNFTLKIRSTKLEDSAMYFCASSVSRQGDTEAFFGQGTRLTVV.

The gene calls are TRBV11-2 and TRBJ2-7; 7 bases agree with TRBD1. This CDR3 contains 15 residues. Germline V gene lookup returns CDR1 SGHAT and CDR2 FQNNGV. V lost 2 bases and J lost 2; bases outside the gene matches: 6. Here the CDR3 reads CASSLRGPGAYEQYF. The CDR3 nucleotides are TGTGCCAGCAGCTTAAGGGGGCCAGGGGCCTACGAGCAGTACTTC.

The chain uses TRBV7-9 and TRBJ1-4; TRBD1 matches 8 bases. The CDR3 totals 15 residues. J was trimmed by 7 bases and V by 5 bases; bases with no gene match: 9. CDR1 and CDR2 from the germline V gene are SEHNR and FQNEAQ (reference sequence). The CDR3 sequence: CASSGGQGGIEKLFF. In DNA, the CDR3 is TGTGCCAGCAGCGGCGGACAGGGAGGCATTGAAAAACTGTTTTTT.

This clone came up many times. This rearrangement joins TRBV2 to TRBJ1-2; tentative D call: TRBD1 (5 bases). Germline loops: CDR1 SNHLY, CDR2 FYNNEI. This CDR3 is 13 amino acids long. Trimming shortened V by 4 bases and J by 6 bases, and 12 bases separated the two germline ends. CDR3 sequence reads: CASSGGGSDGYTF. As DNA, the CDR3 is TGTGCCAGCAGTGGGGGGGGTTCGGATGGCTACACCTTC.

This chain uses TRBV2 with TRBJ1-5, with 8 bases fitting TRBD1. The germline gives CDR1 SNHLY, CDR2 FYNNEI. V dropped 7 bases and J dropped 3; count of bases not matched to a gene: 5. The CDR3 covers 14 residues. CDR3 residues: CASKGDRINQPQHF. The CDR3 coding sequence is TGTGCCAGCAAGGGGGACAGGATCAATCAGCCCCAGCATTTT.

The CDR3 DNA is TGCGCCAGCAGCTTGGGAGGACTAGTGGTCGCAGATACGCAGTATTTT. Protein sequence: CASSLGGLVVADTQYF. This chain connects TRBV5-1 to TRBJ2-3; 7 bases are a match to TRBD2. Germline CDR1 reads SGHRS; CDR2 reads YFSETQ. The J segment lost 4 bases and the V segment lost 0 bases, leaving 8 bases of the junction unmatched. This CDR3 has 16 amino acids.

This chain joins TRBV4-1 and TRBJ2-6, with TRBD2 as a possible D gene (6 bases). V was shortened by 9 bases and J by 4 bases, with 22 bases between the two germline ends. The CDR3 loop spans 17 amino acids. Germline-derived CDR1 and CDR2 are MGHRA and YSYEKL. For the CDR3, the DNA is TGCGCCAGTCCCCGATGCAAGGGAGGAGGCGGGGCCAACGTCCTGACTTTC. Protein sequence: CASPRCKGGGGANVLTF.

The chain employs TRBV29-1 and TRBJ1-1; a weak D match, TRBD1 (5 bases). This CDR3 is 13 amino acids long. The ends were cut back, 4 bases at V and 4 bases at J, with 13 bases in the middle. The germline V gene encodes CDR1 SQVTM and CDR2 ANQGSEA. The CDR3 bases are TGCAGCGTTGGATTGCGCGGGGCCACTGAAGCTTTCTTT. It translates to CSVGLRGATEAFF.

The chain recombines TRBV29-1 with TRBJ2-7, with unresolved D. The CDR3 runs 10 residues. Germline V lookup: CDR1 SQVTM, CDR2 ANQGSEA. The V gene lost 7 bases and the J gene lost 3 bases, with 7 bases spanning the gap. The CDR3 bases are TGCAGCGCCCAGGACTACGAGCAGTACTTC. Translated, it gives CSAQDYEQYF.

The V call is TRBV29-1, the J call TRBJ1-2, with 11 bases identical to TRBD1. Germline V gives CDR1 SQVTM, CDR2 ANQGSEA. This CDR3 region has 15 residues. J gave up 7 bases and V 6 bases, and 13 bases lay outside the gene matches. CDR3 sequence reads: CSVSPGTGGESGYTF. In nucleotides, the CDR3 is TGCAGCGTATCGCCGGGGACAGGGGGAGAGAGTGGCTACACCTTC. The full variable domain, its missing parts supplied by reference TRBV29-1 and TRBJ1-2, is SAVISQKPSRDICQRGTSLTIQCQVDSQVTMMFWYRQQPGQSLTLIATANQGSEATYESGFVIDKFPISRPNLTFSTLTVSNMSPEDSSIYLCSVSPGTGGESGYTFGSGTRLTVV.